The present T cell receptor beta chain was sequenced within a study of blood T cell repertoires in COVID-19 (dated by TCRdb to 2018 to 2020). In the study overall: The collaborator samples originated in the United States, Italy and Spain and spanned the acute and convalescent phases of COVID-19. The material from the prospective study consisted of cDNA or gDNA derived from T cells, B-cell-depleted T cells, or PBMCs. The dataset comprised deeply sampled blood TCRbeta repertoires from subjects exposed to, actively infected with, or recovered from COVID-19. A freely available public database, intended as a resource for researchers studying the immune response to SARS-CoV-2, is where the repertoires were released. The samples were drawn from two sources: the first 160 participants of the ongoing ImmuneRACE study, and about 1,300 subjects contributed by 6 global collaborators. Nearly every sample came with metadata listing a de-identified subject ID, COVID-19 status, age in years and sex. Where available, HLA class I and class II types were taken from metadata supplied by the sample provider and were not determined by assay-based typing. The paper as a whole reports these results and caveats: Clinical and demographic metadata were provided uncurated, with the amount varying by source and participant.

The immunoSEQ Assay, a bias-controlled multiplex PCR, was used to amplify TCRbeta CDR3 regions from genomic DNA. For the original study's pipeline: Within the assay, amplification of reference gene primers was used to estimate how many nucleated cells each sample contained. To quantify the absolute abundance of each unique TCRbeta CDR3 rearrangement, sequence reads were collapsed and filtered. Productive Simpson clonality was computed per sample as the square root of Simpson's diversity index over productive rearrangements. TCRdb took this table from immuneACCESS and kept in-frame rearrangements with V and J called. Such tables lack part of the clones; where checked against another copy, unresolved V genes explain under half of the gap, and the rest is unexplained. V and J calls and clone size are copied from that table; D and trimming were computed from the DNA. Within this sample are hundreds of thousands of clones, with around 90% of them counted one time only. 1.7% of the sample comes from the top ten.

From the cysteine through the phenylalanine, the CDR3 covers 12 amino acids. Of the read, only the CDR3 DNA is kept; its 36 bases are in frame from base 1. CDR1 and CDR2 are read off the germline V gene as ENHRY and SYGVKD. V and J are truncated by 10 bases and 6 bases respectively, leaving an intervening sequence of 16 bases. In the prospective study, participants were about 18 to 100 years old, resided in about 25 geographic areas of the United States, and were enrolled through a virtual design. In the prospective study, cohorts were assigned on the basis of participant-reported clinical history obtained from a screening survey and a study questionnaire. In the prospective study, mobile phlebotomists collected whole blood, serum and a nasopharyngeal or oropharyngeal swab from each participant. Additional blood draws and questionnaires over a 2-month period could optionally be provided by prospective study participants. Prospective study blood samples were shipped either frozen or at room temperature before DNA extraction.

Concerning this clone itself: Its target antigen remains unknown. No much larger clone is present one base from it, and per-base qualities are unavailable.

Sequenced material: PBMCs or T cells enriched from blood (not recorded which). In this chain, TRBV10-3 is recombined with TRBJ2-7; perhaps TRBD1 is the D gene, with 5 bases matching. The sequence derives from a woman aged 18-29 years with acute COVID-19. Read as DNA, the sequence is TGTGCCACCAGGAAGACAGAGCGCGAGCAGTACTTC. Translated, it gives CATRKTEREQYF.